The 23 T cell receptor beta chains below were found in one sample sequenced in a study of cytomegalovirus exposure and HLA in healthy donors (dated by TCRdb to about 2017). Library creation used the immunoSEQ multiplex PCR assay. TCRdb limited this immuneACCESS table to in-frame rearrangements with V and J called. A share of clones is missing; checked studies link under half to unresolved V genes, and the rest is unexplained. The sample table lists about 55,000 clones, approximately 92% of them with a count of one. The ten biggest clones cover roughly 3% of the sample. The sequencing input was PBMCs. All receptors come from a man younger than 30 in good health and CMV-seronegative.

V and J are TRBV7-8 and TRBJ2-2; 10 bases fit TRBD2. CDR1 is SGHVS and CDR2 is FQNEAQ in the germline V gene. Trimming took 5 bases from V and 4 from J; bases not matched to a gene: 7. The CDR3 consists of 16 residues. The CDR3 nucleotides read TGTGCCAGCAGCCTTTCAGCGGGAGGGGTCACCGGGGAGCTGTTTTTT. It encodes CASSLSAGGVTGELFF.

This clone was recorded a few times. The chain employs TRBV27 and TRBJ2-1; 11 bases are shared with TRBD2. The trim removed 4 bases at V and 2 bases at J, leaving 13 bases unmatched. CDR3 length: 19 amino acids. Germline V gives CDR1 MNHEY, CDR2 SMNVEV (reference sequence). CDR3 DNA sequence: TGTGCCAGCAGTTCGCCGGGACTAGCGGTGGGAATGGCCTACAATGAGCAGTTCTTC. This sequence encodes CASSSPGLAVGMAYNEQFF.

This chain uses TRBV20-1 with TRBJ2-5, with 8 bases identical to TRBD2. The CDR3 totals 11 residues. CDR1 is DFQATT, CDR2 SNEGSKA, per germline (reference sequence). This CDR3 reads CKLNGRGGQYF. CDR3 nucleotides: TGCAAACTGAACGGGAGGGGTGGCCAGTACTTC.

This chain connects TRBV7-9 to TRBJ2-5; 8 bases line up with TRBD1. Trimming cost V 2 bases and J 5 bases; bases outside gene matches: 7. Germline CDR1 SEHNR, CDR2 FQNEAQ (reference sequence). The CDR3 is 15 amino acids. In DNA, the CDR3 is TGTGCCAGCAGCTTAATTCAGGGGGCATGGGAGACCCAGTACTTC. As protein: CASSLIQGAWETQYF.

This clone was detected a few times. V usage is TRBV27 and J usage is TRBJ2-7; 7 bases are shared with TRBD1. CDR1 MNHEY and CDR2 SMNVEV come from the germline V gene (reference sequence). The J segment lost 3 bases and the V segment lost 3 bases, leaving 2 bases of the junction unmatched. CDR3 length: 13 amino acids. The CDR3 nucleotides are TGTGCCAGCAGTTTTGCAGGGGGCTACGAGCAGTACTTC. Protein: CASSFAGGYEQYF.

The genes are TRBV10-3 and TRBJ2-3, with TRBD2 identical over 10 bases. CDR3 length equals 15 residues. From germline, CDR1 is ENHRY and CDR2 SYGVKD. Trimming removed 0 bases from V and 4 bases from J; junction bases left unmatched: 1. This chain's CDR3 is CAISESSGRADTQYF. Here the CDR3 DNA reads TGTGCCATCAGTGAGTCCAGCGGGAGGGCAGATACGCAGTATTTT.

The gene calls are TRBV6-1 and TRBJ2-3; D may be TRBD2 (5 bases). The CDR3 loop spans 15 amino acids. Per the germline V gene, CDR1 is MNHNS and CDR2 is SASEGT. V was pared by 6 bases and J by 2 bases, with 15 bases between. The CDR3 protein is CASRQGLIYTDTQYF. CDR3 DNA: TGTGCCAGCAGGCAAGGACTGATTTACACAGATACGCAGTATTTT.

This sequence joins TRBV27 and TRBJ1-2; TRBD1 is a possible D gene (6 bases). This CDR3 is built from 15 residues. Germline CDR1 MNHEY, CDR2 SMNVEV (reference sequence). V dropped 2 bases and J dropped 2 bases, with 12 bases sitting between them. The CDR3 loop is CASSLTSTGNYGYTF. The CDR3 DNA sequence: TGTGCCAGCAGTTTAACCTCGACAGGAAACTATGGCTACACCTTC.

The gene calls are TRBV5-5 and TRBJ2-7, with D perhaps matching TRBD1 (6 bases). Germline V CDR1 and CDR2: SGHKS, YYEKEE (reference sequence). V dropped 2 bases and J dropped 3 bases, with 9 bases sitting between them. The CDR3 loop spans 13 amino acids. The CDR3 sequence is CASSFGQNYEQYF. DNA of the CDR3: TGTGCCAGCAGCTTTGGACAGAACTACGAGCAGTACTTC.

This clone is a singleton in its sample. The rearrangement joins TRBV2 to TRBJ1-3; D not resolved. The ends were cut back, 2 bases at V and 0 bases at J, with 11 bases in the middle. The CDR3 contains 16 residues. Germline V CDR1 and CDR2: SNHLY, FYNNEI. The CDR3 nucleotides are TGTGCCAGCAGTGAAAGGGTAGGGAGCTCTGGAAACACCATATATTTT. Amino acid sequence: CASSERVGSSGNTIYF.

The gene calls are TRBV7-9 and TRBJ1-1; D gene uncertain. Germline values: CDR1 SEHNR, CDR2 FQNEAQ (reference sequence). With 4 bases removed from V and 0 bases from J, the gap between germline ends came to 6 bases. This CDR3 region has 13 residues. The CDR3 DNA sequence: TGTGCCAGCAGCTCACTAATGAACACTGAAGCTTTCTTT. Amino acid sequence: CASSSLMNTEAFF. The variable domain in full, with the rest retrieved from reference TRBV7-9 and TRBJ1-1, is DTGVSQNPRHKITKRGQNVTFRCDPISEHNRLYWYRQTLGQGPEFLTYFQNEAQLEKSRLLSDRFSAERPKGSFSTLEIQRTEQGDSAMYLCASSSLMNTEAFFGQGTRLTVV.

The chain combines TRBV28 with TRBJ1-4, with 7 nucleotides matching TRBD1. The germline gives CDR1 MDHEN, CDR2 SYDVKM. The V gene end was trimmed by 6 bases and the J gene end by 5 bases; junction bases not matched to a gene: 6. The CDR3 has 14 amino acids. CDR3 nucleotides: TGTGCCAGCAGGCCCGGGACAGCGAATGAAAAACTGTTTTTT. It yields the protein CASRPGTANEKLFF.

The CDR3 is CSGGQGTNTEAFF. The CDR3 coding sequence is TGCAGCGGGGGACAGGGGACGAACACTGAAGCTTTCTTT. The rearrangement joins TRBV29-1 to TRBJ1-1; 10 nucleotides match TRBD1. V gave up 7 bases and J gave up 1 base; unmatched junction bases: 3. Per germline, CDR1 SQVTM and CDR2 ANQGSEA. The CDR3 contains 13 residues.

The count of this clone is one. V gene TRBV19 combines with J gene TRBJ1-1; 8 bases agree with TRBD1. CDR1 is LNHDA and CDR2 is SQIVND in the germline V gene (reference sequence). The CDR3 loop spans 14 amino acids. The ends lost 7 bases at V and 8 bases at J; junction bases unmatched: 12. CDR3 in amino acids: CASTPQGGKREAFF. CDR3 nucleotide sequence: TGTGCCAGTACACCACAGGGGGGCAAGAGAGAAGCTTTCTTT.

This clone was detected only once. The rearrangement joins TRBV7-8 to TRBJ2-1; TRBD2 matches 8 bases. Unmatched junction bases numbered 8, after V lost 4 bases and J lost 6 bases. Germline CDR1 SGHVS, CDR2 FQNEAQ. This CDR3 is built from 15 residues. DNA of the CDR3: TGTGCCAGCAGCTACGCTAGCGGGTTCTTCAATGAGCAGTTCTTC. Translation gives CASSYASGFFNEQFF.

The V and J genes are TRBV9 and TRBJ2-5; the match to TRBD2 covers 10 bases. CDR1 is SGDLS and CDR2 is YYNGEE in the germline V gene. With 2 bases clipped from V and 1 base from J, the junction kept 5 bases outside the gene matches. The CDR3 sequence is 16 residues long. CDR3 sequence: CASSVASGSGQETQYF. DNA of the CDR3: TGTGCCAGCAGCGTCGCTAGCGGGAGTGGCCAAGAGACCCAGTACTTC.

The sample holds a few counts of this clone. The chain carries TRBV28 and TRBJ1-5; tentative D call: TRBD1 (5 bases). The CDR3 loop spans 15 amino acids. Looked up from germline, CDR1 is MDHEN and CDR2 is SYDVKM. The V end was cut by 7 bases, the J end by 7 bases, with 20 bases between. CDR3 protein: CASTDPAGSGQPQHF. The CDR3 DNA is TGTGCCAGCACCGACCCGGCAGGGTCAGGACAGCCCCAGCATTTT.

The V and J genes are TRBV27 and TRBJ2-7, with TRBD2 as a possible D gene (5 bases). From germline, CDR1 is MNHEY and CDR2 SMNVEV (reference sequence). The CDR3 covers 17 residues. Trimming left V 3 bases short and J 0 bases short, with 18 bases between. The CDR3 region has the DNA TGTGCCAGCAGTTTGCATGGCAATAGCGCGACCTCCTACGAGCAGTACTTC. Encoded protein: CASSLHGNSATSYEQYF.

The chain couples TRBV9 to TRBJ2-1; D gene unclear. Germline CDR1 reads SGDLS; CDR2 reads YYNGEE. V was trimmed by 4 bases and J by 6 bases, leaving 14 bases between them. There are 14 residues in the CDR3. CDR3 sequence: CASSSLPVANEQFF. In DNA form, the CDR3 reads TGTGCCAGCAGCTCACTTCCAGTAGCCAATGAGCAGTTCTTC.

The chain employs TRBV19 and TRBJ1-3; 7 bases fit TRBD1. Germline-derived CDR1 and CDR2 are LNHDA and SQIVND (reference sequence). The length of the CDR3 is 15 residues. The trim removed 8 bases at V and 3 bases at J, leaving 10 bases unmatched. The CDR3: CASARGLSFGNTIYF. DNA for the CDR3: TGTGCCAGTGCAAGGGGGCTGTCATTTGGAAACACCATATATTTT. Filled out from reference TRBV19 and TRBJ1-3, the complete variable domain reads DGGITQSPKYLFRKEGQNVTLSCEQNLNHDAMYWYRQDPGQGLRLIYYSQIVNDFQKGDIAEGYSVSREKKESFPLTVTSAQKNPTAFYLCASARGLSFGNTIYFGEGSWLTVV.

This sequence joins TRBV7-2 and TRBJ2-3; TRBD2 is a possible D gene (5 bases). Trimming removed 1 base from V and 0 bases from J, with 11 bases in between. There are 16 residues in the CDR3. The V gene's germline CDR1 is SGHTA and CDR2 FQGNSA. The CDR3 protein is CASSLVLGSSTDTQYF. CDR3 in DNA: TGTGCCAGCAGCTTAGTCCTGGGGAGCAGCACAGATACGCAGTATTTT.

This clone was counted ten times or more. The chain joins TRBV6-4 to TRBJ2-1; the match to TRBD1 covers 12 bases. From germline, CDR1 is MRHNA and CDR2 SNTAGT. V shed 6 bases and J 6 bases; nucleotides not matched to a gene: 6. The CDR3 covers 15 residues. The CDR3 nucleotides are TGTGCCAGCAGCCTGGGACAGGGGGCCCCCAATGAGCAGTTCTTC. Its translation is CASSLGQGAPNEQFF.

The table lists this clone with a few counts. This sequence joins TRBV19 and TRBJ2-1; 9 nucleotides agree with TRBD1. The CDR3 runs 13 residues. J was trimmed by 5 bases and V by 7 bases; bases with no gene match: 3. CDR1 and CDR2 (germline): LNHDA, SQIVND (reference sequence). In DNA form, the CDR3 reads TGTGCCAGTAAAGGACAGGGGAACAATGAGCAGTTCTTC. This encodes CASKGQGNNEQFF. The variable domain in full, completed from reference TRBV19 and TRBJ2-1, reads DGGITQSPKYLFRKEGQNVTLSCEQNLNHDAMYWYRQDPGQGLRLIYYSQIVNDFQKGDIAEGYSVSREKKESFPLTVTSAQKNPTAFYLCASKGQGNNEQFFGPGTRLTVL.